The 13 T cell receptor beta chains given below trace back to one sample, sequenced in a study of blood T cells in healthy people across ages. The use of a sample-barcoded 5' primer and a J-beta primer mix characterized a second PCR of roughly 6 to 12 cycles. TCRdb redid the calling of the 5' RACE reads with MiXCR, one entry per CDR3 protein. The repertoire has approximately 940,000 distinct CDR3 sequences, around 46% of them found once; the top ten carry roughly 12%. The material sequenced was blood. The receptor set was obtained from a man aged 25 to 40 in good health.

The chain couples TRBV9 to TRBJ2-3, with D perhaps matching TRBD1 or TRBD2 (5 bases each). V lost 0 bases and J 5 bases, leaving 13 bases between the germline ends. The CDR3 totals 15 residues. Germline assignment: CDR1 SGDLS and CDR2 YYNGEE. CDR3 DNA: TGTGCCAGCAGCGTAGATCAGGGAGAGGGAGATACGCAGTATTTT. This codes for CASSVDQGEGDTQYF.

This sequence joins TRBV5-5 and TRBJ1-2; unclear D gene. CDR3 length: 15 amino acids. Trimming took off 1 base at V and 0 bases at J, with 10 bases between the two ends. The V gene's germline CDR1 is SGHKS and CDR2 YYEKEE (reference sequence). CDR3 nucleotide sequence: TGTGCCAGCAGCTTGACAGCGATAACTAACTATGGCTACACCTTC. Amino acids: CASSLTAITNYGYTF.

The V call is TRBV25-1, the J call TRBJ2-7, with D perhaps TRBD2 (5 bases). V was cut by 2 bases and J by 4 bases, with 12 bases left in between. The CDR3 extends over 14 amino acids. Looked up from germline, CDR1 is MGHDK and CDR2 is SYGVNS. CDR3 in amino acids: CASSEGSRGYEQYF. DNA for the CDR3: TGTGCCAGCAGTGAAGGGTCTCGGGGATACGAGCAGTACTTC.

This chain uses TRBV6-5 with TRBJ2-3; D might be TRBD1 (6 bases). Germline V gene sequence: CDR1 MNHEY, CDR2 SVGAGI. With 6 bases removed from V and 6 bases from J, the gap between germline ends came to 13 bases. The CDR3 covers 13 residues. In DNA, the CDR3 is TGTGCCAGCAGCCTGCGACAGGCGGATACGCAGTATTTT. Amino acid sequence: CASSLRQADTQYF.

This rearrangement joins TRBV20-1 to TRBJ1-6; D not resolved. V was trimmed by 3 bases and J by 0 bases, leaving 12 bases between them. This CDR3 has 16 residues. The V gene's germline CDR1 is DFQATT and CDR2 SNEGSKA (reference sequence). CDR3 DNA sequence: TGCAGTGCTAGGTTACATGGGAGCTCCTATAATTCACCCCTCCACTTT. Translating it yields CSARLHGSSYNSPLHF.

The chain is built from TRBV5-1 and TRBJ2-7, with 7 bases matching TRBD2. This CDR3 comprises 14 residues. Germline V CDR1 and CDR2: SGHRS, YFSETQ. Trimming at V came to 2 bases and at J to 7 bases, leaving 9 bases not matched to a gene. CDR3 amino acids: CASSFGGGYNEQYF. The CDR3 DNA reads TGCGCCAGCAGCTTTGGCGGGGGATACAATGAGCAGTACTTC.

The rearrangement joins TRBV10-3 to TRBJ2-3; no clear D gene. The germline gives CDR1 ENHRY, CDR2 SYGVKD. V was cut by 3 bases and J by 0 bases, with 10 bases left in between. The CDR3 totals 15 residues. The CDR3 loop reads CAISDGSPSTDTQYF. The CDR3 bases are TGTGCCATCAGTGACGGGTCCCCCAGCACAGATACGCAGTATTTT.

The V and J genes are TRBV25-1 and TRBJ2-7, with 10 bases matching TRBD1. CDR1 and CDR2 from the germline V gene are MGHDK and SYGVNS. The length of the CDR3 is 16 residues. The J segment lost 4 bases and the V segment lost 3 bases, leaving 9 bases of the junction unmatched. The CDR3 nucleotides are TGTGCCAGCAGTGATCCCCGGGACAGGGGAAGGTACGAGCAGTACTTC. Residues: CASSDPRDRGRYEQYF.

This rearrangement joins TRBV9 to TRBJ2-5, with TRBD2 identical over 14 bases. This CDR3 has 15 residues. The V gene's germline CDR1 is SGDLS and CDR2 YYNGEE. V shed 3 bases and J 4 bases; nucleotides not matched to a gene: 2. CDR3 sequence: CASSAGLAGGETQYF. CDR3 in DNA: TGTGCCAGCAGCGCTGGACTAGCGGGGGGAGAGACCCAGTACTTC.

The V call is TRBV12-3 or TRBV12-4, the J call TRBJ2-7, with 10 bases matching TRBD2. V was pared by 6 bases and J by 4 bases, with 6 bases of the junction left unmatched. CDR3 length equals 14 residues. DNA of the CDR3: TGTGCCAGCAGCCATACTAGCGGGGAATACGAGCAGTACTTC. This sequence encodes CASSHTSGEYEQYF.

The chain has TRBV21-1 and TRBJ1-6; the DNA was not used to check the table's D call, TRBD1. TRBV21-1 constitutes a pseudogene. CDR3 size: 14 residues. CDR3 DNA: TGTGCCAGCAGAACAGGGGGCGCGGATTCACCCCTCCACTTT. It translates to CASRTGGADSPLHF.

Notes on this clonotype: One end of the junction fails to match germline, which may point to a read error. The chain couples TRBV7-2 to TRBJ2-3, with 8 nucleotides matching TRBD1. This CDR3 has 16 residues. Per germline, CDR1 SGHTA and CDR2 FQGNSA. The CDR3 DNA sequence: TGTGCCGGCAGCCAACTTGGACAGGGTAGCACAGATACGCAGTATTTT. Its translation: CAGSQLGQGSTDTQYF.

The sample holds a few counts of this clonotype. The chain recombines TRBV12-3 or TRBV12-4 with TRBJ1-5, with a weak D call TRBD1 (6 bases). Trimming stripped 2 bases from V and 7 bases from J, with 12 bases between. There are 14 residues in the CDR3. The CDR3 nucleotides are TGTGCCAGCAGTTTACGGGGGCTGAGACAGCCCCAGCATTTT. This encodes CASSLRGLRQPQHF.